This T cell receptor (beta chain) was obtained from a study of regulatory T cells in long-lasting Graves disease. Trimming took off 8 bases at V and 6 bases at J, with 16 bases between the two ends. The CDR3 spans 13 residues. Time point of the sample: newly diagnosed GD, antithyroid drugs for less than 3 months. RNA isolated from PBMCs was used to make the TCR library. Recruitment took place at an endocrinology department in Xi'an, China. This clonotype was recorded many times. Its antigen remains unidentified. Study conclusions and caveats: Newly diagnosed patients had higher TCR diversity than persistent Graves' patients did.

Relying on iRepertoire HTBI primers and Arm-PCR of CDR3 regions, the team built TCR beta libraries. TCRdb redid the calling of the multiplex PCR reads with MiXCR, one entry per CDR3 protein. The sample records roughly 430,000 distinct CDR3 sequences, about 17% being singletons. These records were also assigned to another study, of T cells in Graves' hyperthyroidism and ophthalmopathy.

The gene calls are TRBV12-3 or TRBV12-4 and TRBJ1-1; the D is unclear. This TCR was sampled from a woman aged 30 to 39 with Graves disease. Sequencing used peripheral blood mononuclear cells (PBMCs), obtained at new diagnosis, from a patient treated with antithyroid drugs. CDR3: CASAPSGLPEAFF. Here the CDR3 DNA reads TGTGCCAGCGCCCCTTCGGGGTTGCCTGAAGCTTTCTTT.